The 25 T cell receptor beta chains listed next were all sequenced from one sample in a study of shared clonotypes between healthy human individuals. This table comes from immunoSEQ multiplex PCR, and its TCRdb copy is limited to in-frame clones, with some not included. Of over 400,000 clones detected, about 78% appear once; the ten largest clones hold more than 10%. Sequenced material: PBMCs. The receptors stem from a woman between 40 and 55 years old in good health. Some clones in this sample may be carry-over from other donors' samples.

V gene TRBV11-2 combines with J gene TRBJ2-1; maybe TRBD2 (6 bases). Trimming removed 0 bases at V and 2 bases at J, with 11 bases between. The CDR3 loop spans 16 amino acids. Germline lookup yields CDR1 SGHAT and CDR2 FQNNGV. In nucleotides, the CDR3 is TGTGCCAGCAGCTTAGATCGGGCTAGCGCCTACAATGAGCAGTTCTTC. This sequence encodes CASSLDRASAYNEQFF.

This clone has a handful of counts. V gene TRBV7-8 combines with J gene TRBJ2-7; no reliable D call. Germline loops: CDR1 SGHVS, CDR2 FQNEAQ. The CDR3 totals 13 residues. Trimming took 5 bases from V and 2 from J, leaving 10 bases between them. The CDR3 sequence: CASSPVATYEQYF. The CDR3 bases are TGTGCCAGCAGCCCTGTTGCTACCTACGAGCAGTACTTC. The variable domain in full, with the rest retrieved from reference TRBV7-8 and TRBJ2-7, is GAGVSQSPRYKVAKRGQDVALRCDPISGHVSLFWYQQALGQGPEFLTYFQNEAQLDKSGLPSDRFFAERPEGSVSTLKIQRTQQEDSAVYLCASSPVATYEQYFGPGTRLTVT.

The genes are TRBV4-2 and TRBJ2-1; D remains unclear. The CDR3 has 15 residues. The V gene's germline CDR1 is LGHNA and CDR2 YNFKEQ. V lost 2 bases and J 6 bases, leaving 14 bases between the germline ends. The CDR3 DNA follows: TGTGCCAGCAGCCAAAGTAACCTCCCGCCCAATGAGCAGTTCTTC. Translating it yields CASSQSNLPPNEQFF.

The CDR3 loop reads CASRRMGNTEAFF. As DNA, the CDR3 is TGTGCCAGTAGGCGGATGGGGAACACTGAAGCTTTCTTT. J is TRBJ1-1 and V is TRBV19, with D unclear. Trimming took 6 bases from V and 1 from J, leaving 9 bases between them. Germline V CDR1 and CDR2: LNHDA, SQIVND (reference sequence). The CDR3 consists of 13 residues.

Of note for this clone: This sample includes further DNA sequences coding for the same CDR3. The V and J genes are TRBV2 and TRBJ2-7; D unresolved. Germline loops: CDR1 SNHLY, CDR2 FYNNEI. There are 11 residues in the CDR3. Trimming pared 1 base from V and 4 bases from J, leaving 2 bases between. CDR3: CASSEVYEQYF. The CDR3 DNA follows: TGTGCCAGCAGTGAAGTATACGAGCAGTACTTC.

The chain joins TRBV9 to TRBJ1-2; D is unresolved. Germline lookup yields CDR1 SGDLS and CDR2 YYNGEE. With 0 bases removed from V and 6 bases from J, the gap between germline ends came to 18 bases. There are 16 residues in the CDR3. The CDR3 coding sequence is TGTGCCAGCAGCGTAGGATGGAGGGCGGCATCCCATGGCTACACCTTC. Encoded protein: CASSVGWRAASHGYTF.

This rearrangement joins TRBV7-9 to TRBJ2-2; tentative D call: TRBD1 (5 bases). The CDR3 length is 13 residues. The V gene's germline CDR1 is SEHNR and CDR2 FQNEAQ (reference sequence). This chain's CDR3 is CAGAGVIPGELFF. The CDR3, as DNA: TGTGCAGGGGCAGGAGTGATTCCCGGGGAGCTGTTTTTT.

This clone was counted once. The chain carries TRBV6-1 and TRBJ2-1; 13 nucleotides line up with TRBD2. The CDR3 sequence is 16 residues long. Germline CDR1 is MNHNS and CDR2 is SASEGT. The V and J ends lost 1 base and 7 bases, in that order; junction bases with no gene match: 4. The CDR3 loop is CASSEVGTSGMNEQFF. The CDR3 DNA reads as TGTGCCAGCAGTGAAGTAGGGACTAGCGGGATGAATGAGCAGTTCTTC.

V is TRBV7-8 and J is TRBJ1-2, with unresolved D. Germline values: CDR1 SGHVS, CDR2 FQNEAQ. This CDR3 has 14 residues. V dropped 5 bases and J dropped 8 bases, with 18 bases sitting between them. CDR3 in amino acids: CASSAGGYFLGYTF. CDR3 DNA: TGTGCCAGCAGCGCGGGCGGGTATTTCTTAGGCTACACCTTC.

The gene calls are TRBV28 and TRBJ1-2; D unclear. Germline values: CDR1 MDHEN, CDR2 SYDVKM. The V and J ends lost 2 bases and 10 bases respectively, with 11 bases between them. The CDR3 has 12 amino acids. Written as DNA, the CDR3 is TGTGCCAGCAGTTTAGAAAAGCTTGTCTACACCTTC. Encoded protein: CASSLEKLVYTF.

The rearrangement links TRBV19 to TRBJ1-6, with D tentatively TRBD1 (5 bases). V dropped 7 bases and J dropped 10 bases, with 14 bases sitting between them. Germline CDR1 and CDR2: LNHDA and SQIVND (reference sequence). The CDR3 covers 13 residues. The CDR3 sequence: CASTEAGHSPLHF. The CDR3 nucleotides are TGTGCCAGTACCGAGGCTGGACACTCACCCCTCCACTTT.

On this clone: The DNA is omitted, as the CDR3 cannot be located on it reliably, and the CDR3 follows TCRdb's listing. The V gene is TRBV5-1, the J gene TRBJ2-7; TRBD2, the table's D call, lacks a check against the DNA. The CDR3 totals 18 residues, both ends included. Germline CDR1 SGHRS, CDR2 YFSETQ. The CDR3 sequence is CASSSSNSALAGGGEQYF.

The table lists this clone with a few counts. V is TRBV30 and J is TRBJ1-1; D gene unclear. The length of the CDR3 is 13 residues. CDR1 and CDR2 from the germline V gene are GTSNPN and SVGIG (reference sequence). V lost 0 bases and J 0 bases, leaving 5 bases between the germline ends. CDR3 in amino acids: CAWSVSLNTEAFF. The DNA for the CDR3 is TGTGCCTGGAGTGTTAGCCTGAACACTGAAGCTTTCTTT.

The chain recombines TRBV7-3 with TRBJ2-2, with D maybe TRBD2 (5 bases). This CDR3 is built from 14 residues. The ends were cut back, 5 bases at V and 7 bases at J, with 14 bases in the middle. CDR1 SGHTA and CDR2 FQGTGA come from the germline V gene. CDR3 sequence (DNA): TGTGCCAGCAGCCCCCAGACCGCGGGCGGGGAGCTGTTTTTT. This codes for CASSPQTAGGELFF.

The chain has TRBV2 and TRBJ2-2; D may be TRBD1 (6 bases). The ends were cut back, 6 bases at V and 5 bases at J, with 19 bases in the middle. The germline gives CDR1 SNHLY, CDR2 FYNNEI. The CDR3 totals 16 residues. The CDR3 reads CASSWMGAMGTGELFF. CDR3 coding DNA: TGTGCCAGCAGCTGGATGGGGGCTATGGGGACCGGGGAGCTGTTTTTT.

This clone occurred many times. The junction differs from germline at one of its ends, possibly a read error. V is TRBV6-1 and J is TRBJ1-4, with 7 bases aligning to TRBD1. CDR1 and CDR2 (germline): MNHNS, SASEGT. The CDR3 length is 13 residues. Here the CDR3 reads CASSEALLGQTSF. CDR3 sequence (DNA): TGTGCCAGCAGTGAAGCGCTCTTGGGACAGACTTCTTTT.

This clone was found many times. Other DNA sequences within the sample encode an identical CDR3. This sequence joins TRBV6-1 and TRBJ2-1; 11 nucleotides agree with TRBD2. Germline CDR1 reads MNHNS; CDR2 reads SASEGT. CDR3 length equals 15 residues. The ends lost 3 bases at V and 8 bases at J; junction bases unmatched: 6. Here the CDR3 reads CASSDLAGGRDEQFF. CDR3 nucleotide sequence: TGTGCCAGCAGTGATTTAGCGGGAGGGCGGGATGAGCAGTTCTTC.

This chain uses TRBV19 with TRBJ1-1, with D possibly matching TRBD1 (5 bases). This CDR3 is 14 amino acids long. Germline V gene sequence: CDR1 LNHDA, CDR2 SQIVND (reference sequence). The V and J ends lost 3 bases and 6 bases respectively, with 14 bases between them. CDR3: CASSIQGRRAEAFF. As DNA, the CDR3 is TGTGCCAGTAGTATCCAGGGACGTCGGGCTGAAGCTTTCTTT.

A few counts support this clone. The gene calls are TRBV11-2 and TRBJ2-3, with TRBD2 identical over 12 bases. The CDR3 has 16 residues. Germline V gene sequence: CDR1 SGHAT, CDR2 FQNNGV. After removal of 2 bases from V and 2 bases from J, the junction contained 2 bases not matched to a gene. In DNA form, the CDR3 reads TGTGCCAGCAGCTTAAGGACTAGCGGGACCACAGATACGCAGTATTTT. Translating gives CASSLRTSGTTDTQYF.

This chain joins TRBV19 and TRBJ2-1; TRBD1 agrees at 7 bases. V was pared by 0 bases and J by 4 bases, with 3 bases of the junction left unmatched. This CDR3 contains 15 residues. The germline CDR1 and CDR2 sequences are LNHDA and SQIVND (reference sequence). The CDR3 sequence: CASSIDGTEYNEQFF. The CDR3 bases are TGTGCCAGTAGTATAGACGGGACAGAGTACAATGAGCAGTTCTTC.

The chain uses TRBV30 and TRBJ1-3; D not certain. Germline CDR1 and CDR2: GTSNPN and SVGIG (reference sequence). Between the trimmed V and J ends, which lost 3 bases and 3 bases, there was a span of 9 bases. This CDR3 comprises 13 residues. CDR3 residues: CAWRNSGGNTIYF. The DNA of the CDR3 is TGTGCCTGGAGGAACAGTGGTGGAAACACCATATATTTT.

This chain connects TRBV2 to TRBJ2-1, with D uncertain. Looked up from germline, CDR1 is SNHLY and CDR2 is FYNNEI. The CDR3 has 14 residues. V dropped 6 bases and J dropped 5 bases, with 14 bases sitting between them. The CDR3 bases are TGTGCCAGCAGCGACAAAGAGTTCGACAATGAGCAGTTCTTC. Its protein is CASSDKEFDNEQFF.

The chain has TRBV27 and TRBJ1-2; possibly TRBD1 for D (6 bases). The CDR3 consists of 14 residues. The germline V gene encodes CDR1 MNHEY and CDR2 SMNVEV (reference sequence). V was clipped by 5 bases and J by 8 bases, with 18 bases between them. DNA of the CDR3: TGTGCCAGCAGTCCCAGGGGACTAACAAGAGGCTACACCTTC. As protein: CASSPRGLTRGYTF.

This chain connects TRBV5-1 to TRBJ1-2, with D perhaps TRBD1 (5 bases). The V gene's germline CDR1 is SGHRS and CDR2 YFSETQ. V shed 4 bases and J shed 2 bases, with 15 bases lying between them. CDR3 length equals 15 residues. The CDR3 loop reads CASSPGGAGNYGYTF. In nucleotides, the CDR3 is TGCGCCAGCAGCCCCGGCGGGGCAGGCAACTATGGCTACACCTTC. The variable domain in full, completed from reference TRBV5-1 and TRBJ1-2, reads KAGVTQTPRYLIKTRGQQVTLSCSPISGHRSVSWYQQTPGQGLQFLFEYFSETQRNKGNFPGRFSGRQFSNSRSEMNVSTLELGDSALYLCASSPGGAGNYGYTFGSGTRLTVV.

The V call is TRBV11-3, the J call TRBJ1-2; D remains ambiguous. Germline lookup yields CDR1 SGHNT and CDR2 YENEEA. V dropped 1 base and J dropped 0 bases, with 6 bases sitting between them. The CDR3 loop spans 14 amino acids. CDR3 amino acids: CASSLGAANYGYTF. The DNA of the CDR3 is TGTGCCAGCAGCTTAGGGGCAGCTAACTATGGCTACACCTTC. Based on the CDR3 plus reference TRBV11-3 and TRBJ1-2, the full variable domain is EAGVVQSPRYKIIEKKQPVAFWCNPISGHNTLYWYLQNLGQGPELLIRYENEEAVDDSQLPKDRFSAERLKGVDSTLKIQPAELGDSAVYLCASSLGAANYGYTFGSGTRLTVV.